This TCR beta chain appears in the sequencing data of a study of cytomegalovirus exposure and HLA in healthy donors. Findings and caveats of the study: Most TCR sequences showed up rarely, but some public TCRs showed up in many donors. The study listed approximately 170 cytomegalovirus-associated TCR beta chains. Reports indicated that the classifier achieved high specificity and sensitivity in diagnosing cytomegalovirus status. Subsequent analysis of the 95 to 150 validation repertoires found a tendency for first-cohort TCR clusters to co-occur.

CDR3 length: 12 residues. Looked up from germline, CDR1 is SNHLY and CDR2 is FYNNEI. Trimming pared 7 bases from V and 11 bases from J, leaving 14 bases between. The method was immunoSEQ multiplex PCR; TCRdb's version includes in-frame clones alone and lacks a portion of them. The sample records some 150,000 clones, about 86% being singletons. This clone was counted a few times. Its antigen is not known. The chain employs TRBV2 and TRBJ1-4; D not resolved. The receptor was isolated from a human donor in good health. The sequenced sample was PBMCs. The CDR3 is CASMEVSGKLFF. In nucleotides, the CDR3 is TGTGCCAGCATGGAGGTTTCGGGGAAACTGTTTTTT.